This T cell receptor beta chain originates from a study of T-cell memory formation after mild COVID-19. TCRdb recomputed calls from the 5' RACE reads with MiXCR, one row per CDR3 protein. The table lists 90,000 to 120,000 distinct CDR3 sequences, 18% of them singletons. The CDR3 is made up of 14 amino acids. Germline V lookup: CDR1 MGHRA, CDR2 YSYEKL. V was cut by 1 base and J by 4 bases, with 10 bases left in between. The sample holds many counts of this clonotype. The specimen sequenced was PBMCs or a T cell subset sorted from them (not recorded which). The origin of this receptor is a man aged 18 to 30 who had mild COVID-19 (a few samples of this study predate the infection). Cell type and time point are not known. The V call is TRBV4-1, the J call TRBJ1-2; no definite D call. DNA of the CDR3: TGCGCCAGCAGCCAAGTGAAGCATTTCTATGGCTACACCTTC. Amino acids: CASSQVKHFYGYTF.